This TCR beta chain was captured in a study of human thymus T cells. Study findings and constraints: Related work showed strongly overlapping thymic repertoires across unrelated individuals. Repertoires sampled from thymus and blood appeared biased in V and J gene usage.

Germline CDR1 is SGHTA and CDR2 is FQGNSA. With V trimmed by 1 base and J by 2 bases, 2 bases remained unmatched. The CDR3 spans 15 residues. Surgeons resected thymus tissue during corrective heart surgery. The donor group consisted of healthy Finnish infants who were having corrective surgery for congenital heart defects. Data came from immunoSEQ multiplex PCR; TCRdb stores just in-frame clones and leaves some out. The repertoire holds more than 70,000 clones, with around 96% as singletons. About this clone itself: Its antigen is currently unknown.

The rearrangement joins TRBV7-2 to TRBJ2-3; 8 positions agree with TRBD1. The sample consisted of thymus tissue. The clonotype comes from a boy in the first two years of life with a congenital heart defect but otherwise immunologically healthy. CDR3 protein: CASSLEGQVTDTQYF. Written as DNA, the CDR3 is TGTGCCAGCAGCTTAGAGGGACAGGTCACAGATACGCAGTATTTT.